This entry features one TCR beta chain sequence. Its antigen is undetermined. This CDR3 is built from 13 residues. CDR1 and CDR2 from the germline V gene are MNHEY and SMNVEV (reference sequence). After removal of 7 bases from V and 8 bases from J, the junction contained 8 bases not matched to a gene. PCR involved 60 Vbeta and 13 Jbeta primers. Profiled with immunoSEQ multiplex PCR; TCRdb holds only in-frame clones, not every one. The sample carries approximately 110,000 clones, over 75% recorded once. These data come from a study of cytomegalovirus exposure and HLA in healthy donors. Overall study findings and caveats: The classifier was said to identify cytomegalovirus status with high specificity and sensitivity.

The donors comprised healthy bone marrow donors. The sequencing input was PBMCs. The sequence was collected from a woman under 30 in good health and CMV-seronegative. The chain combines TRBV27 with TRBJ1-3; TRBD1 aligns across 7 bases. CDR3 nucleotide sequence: TGTGCCAGCACTGACAGGGTAACGGACACCATATATTTT. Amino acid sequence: CASTDRVTDTIYF.